The entry below gives a single T cell receptor beta chain sequence along with its context. This sample is drawn from a study of blood T cell repertoires in COVID-19. Study context: Italy, Spain and the United States were the sources of the convalescent and acute COVID-19 samples.

Under the authors' procedure: Reference gene primer amplification yielded estimated nucleated cell counts. Sequencing used immunoSEQ multiplex PCR; TCRdb keeps in-frame clones, though not all of them. D and trimming were read from the DNA, whereas the V and J calls and clone size are those reported in that table. The data contain a few hundred thousand clones, roughly 91% of them singletons. Individuals aged about 18 to 90 years were recruited from some 26 US areas. Categorization into cohorts depended on clinical history that participants reported. The germline gives CDR1 MGHRA, CDR2 YSYEKL. The CDR3 runs to 16 residues. Trimming cost V 0 bases and J 8 bases; bases outside gene matches: 7.

The V call is TRBV4-1, the J call TRBJ2-1, with 10 bases that match TRBD1. The sequencing sample was made of PBMCs or T cells enriched from blood (not recorded which). The receptor was derived from a man aged 40-49 years who had recovered from COVID-19. This CDR3 reads CASSQDFLDRGYEQFF. The CDR3 DNA is TGCGCCAGCAGCCAAGACTTTCTGGACAGGGGGTATGAGCAGTTCTTC.